This T cell receptor (beta chain) was sequenced for a study of cytomegalovirus exposure and HLA in healthy donors. The study's findings and limits: Other equally common chains were less clonally expanded than HLA-associated TCR beta chains, a later analysis showed. Presence/absence analyses supposed approximately even sequencing depth among donors. The authors considered a cluster of highly shared sequence variants likely to be a sequencing artifact.

It was with 60 Vbeta and 13 Jbeta primers that the PCR ran. The data were produced by immunoSEQ multiplex PCR, yet TCRdb's version contains in-frame clones alone and is incomplete. The sample shows some 180,000 clones, 70% to 85% of them seen only once. Germline-derived CDR1 and CDR2 are MDHEN and SYDVKM. The V segment lost 3 bases and the J segment 3 bases; nucleotides outside the gene matches: 12. The CDR3 extends over 18 amino acids. Worth noting for this clone: Its antigen is undetermined.

V gene TRBV28 combines with J gene TRBJ2-3; TRBD2 matches at 10 bases. The sequence was obtained from a girl aged 2 to 10 in good health and CMV-seropositive. Sequencing used PBMCs. The CDR3 DNA sequence: TGTGCCAGCAGTTTTCGCCTAGCGGGAGATGATATTACAGATACGCAGTATTTT. Protein sequence: CASSFRLAGDDITDTQYF.